This entry lists 26 T cell receptor beta chains sequenced from one sample in a study of blood T cells in healthy people across ages. Using a J-beta primer mix together with a sample-barcoded 5' primer, a second PCR was run for about 7 to 12 cycles. In TCRdb, the 5' RACE reads were re-called with MiXCR into one record per CDR3 protein. Of hundreds of thousands of distinct CDR3 sequences listed, 52% were seen once; the top ten hold roughly 14%. Material: blood. The source of these receptors is a woman aged 80 or older in good health.

J is TRBJ1-1 and V is TRBV4-2, with TRBD1 matching over 9 bases. V lost 0 bases, J lost 6 bases, and 17 bases stayed unmatched. Germline V gene data show CDR1 as LGHNA and CDR2 as YNFKEQ. The CDR3 is made up of 19 amino acids. The CDR3 DNA is TGTGCCAGCAGCCAAGAAGGCTCATACGGGACAGGGAAAGGTCCTGAAGCTTTCTTT. Residues: CASSQEGSYGTGKGPEAFF.

The rearrangement joins TRBV20-1 to TRBJ2-1; 9 bases match TRBD2. Losses at the gene ends were 6 bases for V and 9 bases for J; bases not matched to a gene: 15. In germline, CDR1 is DFQATT, CDR2 SNEGSKA (reference sequence). The length of the CDR3 is 15 residues. CDR3 in DNA: TGCAGTGCCGGGAAGGTAGGGCGGGAGGGCCGTGAGCAGTTCTTC. It codes for CSAGKVGREGREQFF.

The chain employs TRBV5-1 and TRBJ2-1, with 8 bases that match TRBD1. The V gene's germline CDR1 is SGHRS and CDR2 YFSETQ. The CDR3 spans 16 residues. Trimming at V came to 0 bases and at J to 3 bases, leaving 5 bases not matched to a gene. Written as DNA, the CDR3 is TGCGCCAGCAGCTTGGATTCAGGGGGCGGCTACAATGAGCAGTTCTTC. Protein product: CASSLDSGGGYNEQFF. The full variable domain, with the rest looked up from reference TRBV5-1 and TRBJ2-1, is KAGVTQTPRYLIKTRGQQVTLSCSPISGHRSVSWYQQTPGQGLQFLFEYFSETQRNKGNFPGRFSGRQFSNSRSEMNVSTLELGDSALYLCASSLDSGGGYNEQFFGPGTRLTVL.

This clonotype was counted ten times or more. The chain links TRBV5-1 to TRBJ1-2; 7 bases align to TRBD1. The CDR3 loop spans 14 amino acids. Germline-derived CDR1 and CDR2 are SGHRS and YFSETQ. V lost 4 bases to trimming and J lost 4 bases; unmatched junction nucleotides: 7. The CDR3: CASSLGTDSYGYTF. CDR3 bases: TGCGCCAGCAGCCTCGGGACAGATAGCTATGGCTACACCTTC.

The chain carries TRBV12-3 or TRBV12-4 and TRBJ1-4, with D unclear. V lost 1 base, J lost 3 bases, and 9 bases lay in between. The CDR3 has 15 residues. The CDR3 here is CASSLDVLSNEKLFF. The CDR3 region has the DNA TGTGCCAGCAGTTTAGACGTGCTCTCTAATGAAAAACTGTTTTTT.

This clonotype came up many times. CDR3: CASTGQTYEQYF. The CDR3 DNA reads TGTGCCAGCACCGGACAGACCTACGAGCAGTACTTC. The chain recombines TRBV28 with TRBJ2-7; perhaps TRBD1 as D (6 bases). The germline V and J ends were trimmed by 7 bases and 2 bases, with 9 bases remaining between them. The CDR3 runs to 12 residues. CDR1 is MDHEN and CDR2 is SYDVKM in the germline V gene.

The V and J genes are TRBV9 and TRBJ1-6; possible D gene TRBD1, 5 bases. This CDR3 spans 14 amino acids. The germline gives CDR1 SGDLS, CDR2 YYNGEE. V was cut by 3 bases and J by 9 bases, with 13 bases left in between. The DNA for the CDR3 is TGTGCCAGCAGCGCCCGGCCGGGGGTTTCACCCCTCCACTTT. Amino acids: CASSARPGVSPLHF.

This clonotype was picked up one time. The rearrangement uses TRBV18 and TRBJ1-1; D is perhaps TRBD1 (5 bases). V lost 6 bases, J lost 1 base, and 12 bases lay in between. The CDR3 has 14 residues. The V gene's germline CDR1 is KGHSH and CDR2 LQKENI. The CDR3 region is CASSSGTRNTEAFF. For the CDR3, the DNA is TGTGCCAGCTCTTCCGGGACCAGGAACACTGAAGCTTTCTTT.

V and J are TRBV2 and TRBJ2-1, with 12 positions matching TRBD2. V shed 0 bases, J shed 4 bases, and the junction held 16 bases outside the gene matches. The germline gives CDR1 SNHLY, CDR2 FYNNEI. This CDR3 has 21 amino acids. The CDR3, as DNA: TGTGCCAGCAGTGAAGCGCTAAGGAGACTAGCGGGGGTGAGGGGGTACAATGAGCAGTTCTTC. Residues: CASSEALRRLAGVRGYNEQFF.

This sequence joins TRBV10-3 and TRBJ2-3; 7 bases are shared with TRBD2. Germline trimming cut 0 bases from V and 10 bases from J; bases unmatched to any gene: 1. The length of the CDR3 is 12 residues. Per germline, CDR1 ENHRY and CDR2 SYGVKD. The DNA for the CDR3 is TGTGCCATCAGTGAGTCGCGGGGGTCGCAGTATTTT. This sequence encodes CAISESRGSQYF.

This clonotype was seen ten or more times. The chain carries TRBV7-2 and TRBJ2-1; D is perhaps TRBD1 (6 bases). V dropped 2 bases and J dropped 6 bases, with 17 bases sitting between them. This CDR3 comprises 16 residues. CDR1 and CDR2 (germline): SGHTA, FQGNSA. The CDR3 coding sequence is TGTGCCAGCAGCTTACATCAGGGGCCTTTCGGCAATGAGCAGTTCTTC. It is translated as CASSLHQGPFGNEQFF.

In this sample, this clonotype turned up a few times. The chain has TRBV5-1 and TRBJ1-1, with a tentative D call TRBD1 (5 bases). The CDR3 loop spans 13 amino acids. Germline V gene lookup returns CDR1 SGHRS and CDR2 YFSETQ. V was trimmed by 3 bases and J by 2 bases, leaving 8 bases between them. CDR3 coding DNA: TGCGCCAGCAGCTGGGGGTCCAACACTGAAGCTTTCTTT. It encodes CASSWGSNTEAFF.

The chain joins TRBV30 to TRBJ1-1; D ambiguous. Germline CDR1 reads GTSNPN; CDR2 reads SVGIG (reference sequence). The CDR3 is 13 residues long. Trimming took off 4 bases at V and 4 bases at J, with 13 bases between the two ends. CDR3 in DNA: TGTGCCTGGACCGCCTGGGGTGGCACTGAAGCTTTCTTT. Amino acid sequence: CAWTAWGGTEAFF.

V gene TRBV12-5 combines with J gene TRBJ2-3; a weak D match, TRBD2 (6 bases). The V end was cut by 1 base, the J end by 4 bases, with 9 bases between. The CDR3 loop spans 14 amino acids. Looked up from germline, CDR1 is LGHNT and CDR2 is FRNRAP. The CDR3 reads CASGLGLVSDTQYF. In DNA, the CDR3 is TGTGCTAGTGGTTTGGGACTAGTCTCAGATACGCAGTATTTT.

This sequence joins TRBV29-1 and TRBJ2-5; D is uncertain. This CDR3 has 12 residues. Per the germline V gene, CDR1 is SQVTM and CDR2 is ANQGSEA. Trimming removed 5 bases from V and 3 bases from J, with 10 bases in between. Written as DNA, the CDR3 is TGCAGCGTTCGAGTTTCGAAAGAGACCCAGTACTTC. Protein sequence: CSVRVSKETQYF.

This clonotype was seen repeatedly, ten times or more. The genes are TRBV20-1 and TRBJ2-7; D perhaps matches TRBD2 (6 bases). Germline V CDR1 and CDR2: DFQATT, SNEGSKA (reference sequence). The CDR3 runs to 14 residues. The germline V and J ends were trimmed by 6 bases and 3 bases, with 18 bases remaining between them. The CDR3 loop reads CSANPIGSVYEQYF. The CDR3 nucleotides read TGCAGTGCCAACCCTATCGGGAGCGTCTACGAGCAGTACTTC.

The CDR3 sequence is CASSWPGEDQETQYF. CDR3 sequence (DNA): TGTGCCAGCAGCTGGCCGGGTGAGGATCAAGAGACCCAGTACTTC. V is TRBV7-2 and J is TRBJ2-5; D gene unclear. Germline-derived CDR1 and CDR2 are SGHTA and FQGNSA. This CDR3 comprises 15 residues. The V and J ends lost 4 bases and 2 bases respectively, with 14 bases between them. Filled out from reference TRBV7-2 and TRBJ2-5, the complete variable domain reads GAGVSQSPSNKVTEKGKDVELRCDPISGHTALYWYRQSLGQGLEFLIYFQGNSAPDKSGLPSDRFSAERTGGSVSTLTIQRTQQEDSAVYLCASSWPGEDQETQYFGPGTRLLVL.

The CDR3 DNA sequence: TGTGCCATCAGTGAGGGGGACAGGAACTATGGCTACACCTTC. Its translation: CAISEGDRNYGYTF. The V call is TRBV10-3, the J call TRBJ1-2, with TRBD1 matching 8 bases. Germline-derived CDR1 and CDR2 are ENHRY and SYGVKD. The CDR3 runs to 14 residues. V gave up 2 bases and J gave up 2 bases; unmatched junction bases: 1.

The J gene is TRBJ2-3, the V gene TRBV19; the D is unclear. Trimming cost V 2 bases and J 6 bases, with 3 bases left between them. CDR3 size: 11 residues. Per germline, CDR1 LNHDA and CDR2 SQIVND (reference sequence). The CDR3 protein is CASSIMDTQYF. CDR3 DNA sequence: TGTGCCAGTAGTATAATGGATACGCAGTATTTT.

The gene calls are TRBV12-3 or TRBV12-4 and TRBJ1-4, with a tentative D call TRBD1 (5 bases). The V end was cut by 2 bases, the J end by 12 bases, with 13 bases between. The CDR3 extends over 13 amino acids. The CDR3 region is CASSLRQGVELFF. CDR3 nucleotides: TGTGCCAGCAGTTTAAGGCAGGGCGTTGAACTGTTTTTT.

The chain links TRBV29-1 to TRBJ2-1; D unclear. CDR3 size: 14 residues. Germline lookup yields CDR1 SQVTM and CDR2 ANQGSEA. The V end lost 3 bases, the J end lost 0 bases, and 9 bases lay between the germline ends. The CDR3 sequence: CSVDREFSYNEQFF. The DNA of the CDR3 is TGCAGCGTTGACAGAGAGTTCTCCTACAATGAGCAGTTCTTC.

Concerning this clonotype itself: Given a much more abundant clone one base away, this may be a read error. Given the absence of the conserved phenylalanine or tryptophan at the CDR3 end, a read error is likely. The rearrangement joins TRBV5-1 to TRBJ2-1, with a tentative D call TRBD2 (5 bases). Germline V lookup: CDR1 SGHRS, CDR2 YFSETQ. This CDR3 region has 13 residues. V was cut by 3 bases and J by 7 bases, with 11 bases left in between. Here the CDR3 reads CASSSGTGNEQFL. In nucleotides, the CDR3 is TGCGCCAGCAGCTCGGGAACTGGGAATGAGCAGTTCTTA.

V is TRBV29-1 and J is TRBJ1-2; 7 bases agree with TRBD1. The CDR3 is 14 amino acids. J gave up 4 bases and V 0 bases, and 5 bases lay outside the gene matches. CDR1 and CDR2 from the germline V gene are SQVTM and ANQGSEA. CDR3 loop: CSVEETGKGYGYTF. The CDR3 DNA follows: TGCAGCGTTGAAGAGACAGGGAAAGGCTATGGCTACACCTTC.

This rearrangement joins TRBV7-6 to TRBJ2-3, with a possible D match to TRBD2 (6 bases). Germline lookup yields CDR1 SGHVS and CDR2 FNYEAQ. This CDR3 has 16 amino acids. V was pared by 7 bases and J by 2 bases, with 19 bases between. In nucleotides, the CDR3 is TGTGCCAGCACCCAAGAAGTTAGCGGCTTCACAGATACGCAGTATTTT. Translating gives CASTQEVSGFTDTQYF. Variable domain in full (rest from reference TRBV7-6 and TRBJ2-3): GAGVSQSPRYKVTKRGQDVALRCDPISGHVSLYWYRQALGQGPEFLTYFNYEAQQDKSGLPNDRFSAERPEGSISTLTIQRTEQRDSAMYRCASTQEVSGFTDTQYFGPGTRLTVL.

This clonotype was found a few times. The chain uses TRBV2 and TRBJ1-1; D unresolved. The germline CDR1 and CDR2 sequences are SNHLY and FYNNEI. The CDR3 runs to 13 residues. V dropped 9 bases and J dropped 0 bases, with 11 bases sitting between them. The CDR3: CARGGPMNTEAFF. DNA of the CDR3: TGTGCCAGAGGAGGACCGATGAACACTGAAGCTTTCTTT.

The rearrangement links TRBV2 to TRBJ2-7; TRBD2 agrees at 10 bases. The length of the CDR3 is 15 residues. Losses at the gene ends were 4 bases for V and 5 bases for J; bases not matched to a gene: 8. From germline, CDR1 is SNHLY and CDR2 FYNNEI. The CDR3 nucleotides are TGTGCCAGCAGTGTGGCTAGCGGGAGTCTCCACGAGCAGTACTTC. Translated, it gives CASSVASGSLHEQYF. Complete variable domain (other parts from reference TRBV2 and TRBJ2-7): EPEVTQTPSHQVTQMGQEVILRCVPISNHLYFYWYRQILGQKVEFLVSFYNNEISEKSEIFDDQFSVERPDGSNFTLKIRSTKLEDSAMYFCASSVASGSLHEQYFGPGTRLTVT.